This T cell receptor (beta chain) is drawn from a study of patients and donors after allogeneic stem cell transplantation. TCRdb independently ran MiXCR on the RT-PCR reads; one entry per CDR3 protein. The sample gives approximately 200,000 distinct CDR3 sequences, 14% of which show up once; approximately 10% is in the top ten. The V gene lost 4 bases and the J gene lost 9 bases, with 13 bases spanning the gap. Germline CDR1 and CDR2: MNHEY and SVGAGI. The CDR3 loop spans 14 amino acids. Sequencing used blood, either unsorted or a sorted T cell fraction (not recorded which). The V gene is TRBV6-5, the J gene TRBJ1-6; D is ambiguous. This clonotype was obtained from a human donor who was either an allogeneic HSCT recipient or a stem cell or donor lymphocyte infusion donor (not recorded which). It is not recorded whose cells these are; they may come from a transplant donor. CDR3 sequence reads: CASSSGTLSSPLHF. The CDR3 region has the DNA TGTGCCAGCAGTTCCGGCACCCTGTCTTCACCCCTCCACTTT.